This T cell receptor beta chain was identified during a study of blood T cell repertoires in COVID-19. As for the study in general: Italy, Spain and the United States were the sources of the convalescent and acute COVID-19 samples.

This clone has just a few counts. V was clipped by 10 bases and J by 8 bases; unmatched bases: 7. Germline V CDR1 and CDR2: SNHLY, FYNNEI. The CDR3 loop spans 13 amino acids. Method: immunoSEQ multiplex PCR; TCRdb's copy keeps in-frame clones and lacks some. The table includes 85,000 to 95,000 clones, around 87% detected once. The material sequenced was peripheral blood. The clonotype was recovered from a human donor with acute or convalescent COVID-19. The donor label of this sample is uncertain. The V and J genes are TRBV2 and TRBJ1-4; 10 bases fit TRBD1. The CDR3 nucleotides read TGTGCCATTAAGGGGACAGGGGTCGAAAAACTGTTTTTT. Translation gives CAIKGTGVEKLFF.